This record looks at one T cell receptor (beta chain) sequence and its context. There are a few counts of this clone. Its antigen is currently not known. Base-call qualities are not available, and no considerably larger clone is one nucleotide away. The donors were healthy, HIV-negative adults with no recently reported acute infections or vaccinations. Only Caucasian adults living in Nashville, Tennessee, USA were represented among the donors. CD4+ T cells were enriched by magnetic negative selection; naive cells were then positively selected on CD45RA, and the negative fraction formed the memory subset. After blood collection by leukapheresis, PBMCs were isolated using Ficoll-Histopaque density gradient centrifugation and then cryopreserved in the vapor phase of liquid nitrogen. Analytical flow cytometry was used to check the purity and quantity of every magnetically sorted T cell population. From each sorted fraction, genomic DNA was isolated and quantified by UV absorbance on a Nanodrop 2000c.

The data stem from a study of shared clonotypes between healthy human individuals (dated by TCRdb to 2018 to 2020). With regard to the full study: The cohort included a few men and a couple of women between 18 and 49 years of age. For each donor, CD4 naive and CD4 memory were each given three plates, CD8 naive was given two plates, and CD8 memory was given one plate. Blood TCR repertoires of four to six healthy adults were deeply sequenced to estimate repertoire size and the extent of clonotype sharing between individuals. Different laboratories and diverse techniques were used to prepare libraries and sequence TCR repertoires, to increase sequencing depth and limit assay-specific biases. Between about 0.94 and 8.9 billion PBMCs per donor were obtained by leukapheresis. Results and caveats for the whole study, not just this receptor: The genetic and exposure-history diversity represented was limited by the small number of donors. Clonotypes shared by all four sorted-subset donors showed higher generation probabilities than non-shared clonotypes. Naive subsets generally had larger estimated clonotype richness than memory subsets did. Sampling was restricted to blood, and TCR repertoires in tissues likely differ from the TCR repertoires found in blood. Pairwise subsampling led to the expectation that sequencing depth would affect the degree of clonotype sharing among donors. Sharing across a handful of donors was observed for around 5% of naive CD4, less than 4% of naive CD8, 2.3% of memory CD4, and roughly 0.4% of memory CD8 clonotypes. Even with the large sequencing depth, rarefaction of the sorted-subset datasets indicated that sequencing was incomplete.

The CDR3 starts with the cysteine, ends with the phenylalanine, and has 15 residues. The kept DNA is CDR3 alone, 45 bases in frame from the first base. Taken from the germline V gene, the CDR1 and CDR2 loops are ENHRY and SYGVKD. The junction shows trimming of 4 bases on V and 9 bases on J, plus 16 bases between the germline ends. Using the deep immunoSEQ assay, multiplex PCR amplified TCR CDR3 regions from genomic DNA. For each cell subset, the extracted genomic DNA was distributed evenly across all wells of several immunoSEQ 96-well plates, and each plate served as one replicate. For sorted subsets, around 200 ng genomic DNA, equal to 30,000 or so T cell genomes, was loaded into each replicate PCR. Purified libraries were measured with a Qubit 3.0 fluorometer, size-checked on a Bioanalyzer 2100, and measured again with the KAPA Library Quantification kit. A separate single-read 150-cycle Illumina NextSeq 550 flow cell was used to sequence each immunoSEQ 96-well plate. The study's processing was this. The immunoSEQ output contained only junctional sequences without quality scores, so filtering could not match that applied to full-length reads. Sequences were annotated with PyIR, a Python wrapper for IgBLAST v1.9, using IMGT germline references to assign V/J genes and CDR3. Reads were removed for weak V/J assignments (E-value above 1e-6), missing CDR3, stop codons, out-of-frame junctions, or ambiguous translated residues. V3J clonotypes were defined as sequences sharing an identical inferred V gene, J gene, and CDR3 amino acid sequence. Percentage overlap between repertoires was calculated by dividing the number of shared unique clonotypes by the size of the smaller repertoire. Richness of each repertoire was evaluated using RTK rarefaction, the Chao1 estimator, and Recon v2.1 estimates of unobserved clonotypes. Generation probabilities were computed with OLGA for all TCRbeta clonotypes obtained by the gDNA method from a handful of donors. TCRdb took over this immuneACCESS table, retaining in-frame rearrangements with V and J assigned. Such tables are incomplete; in checked studies, under half of the missing clones stem from an unresolved V gene, and the remainder is unexplained. V and J calls and clone size are those listed in that table; D and trimming were worked out from the DNA. The sample includes hundreds of thousands of clones, with about 74% observed a single time. The ten largest clones capture about 9.4% of the sample.

The sequence came from a man aged 25-45 years in good health. This chain is built from TRBV10-3 and TRBJ2-6, with TRBD1 perhaps the D gene, on 6 matching bases. The sample comprised memory CD4+ T cells sorted from blood. The cell subset or site label, as the study defines it: CD45RA-negative fraction. The sequenced DNA: TGTGCCATCAGTGCAGTTCGTAGCAGGGGCAACGTCCTGACTTTC. This sequence encodes CAISAVRSRGNVLTF.